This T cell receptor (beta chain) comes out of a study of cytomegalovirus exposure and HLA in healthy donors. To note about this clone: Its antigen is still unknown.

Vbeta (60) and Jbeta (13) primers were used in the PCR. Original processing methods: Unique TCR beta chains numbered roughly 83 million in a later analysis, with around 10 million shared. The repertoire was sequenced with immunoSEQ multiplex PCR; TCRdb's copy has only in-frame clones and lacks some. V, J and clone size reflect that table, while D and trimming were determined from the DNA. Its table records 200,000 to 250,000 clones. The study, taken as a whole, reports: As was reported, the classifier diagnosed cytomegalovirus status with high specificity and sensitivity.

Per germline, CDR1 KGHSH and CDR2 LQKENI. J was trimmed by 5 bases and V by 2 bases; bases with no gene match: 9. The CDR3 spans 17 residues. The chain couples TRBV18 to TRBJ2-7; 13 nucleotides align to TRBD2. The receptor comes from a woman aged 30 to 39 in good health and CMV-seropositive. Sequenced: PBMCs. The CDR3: CASSPVPGLAGVNEQYF. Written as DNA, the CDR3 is TGTGCCAGCTCACCAGTTCCCGGACTAGCGGGAGTCAACGAGCAGTACTTC.